This TCR beta chain is drawn from a study of glioma-infiltrating T cells. Findings and caveats of the study: Tissue and blood shared very few CDR3 sequences. Non-neoplastic patients had below-expected tissue-blood divergence, while all gliomas exceeded expectation.

Using RNA template, CDR3s of TCR alpha and beta were amplified with iRepertoire arm-PCR. Tissue mRNA or PBMC total RNA, roughly 90-450 ng, went into one-step reverse transcription and amplification. TCRdb recomputed calls from the multiplex PCR reads with MiXCR, one row per CDR3 protein. Seen here are tens of thousands of distinct CDR3 sequences, about 25% observed once, and the top ten hold around 7%. The V and J ends lost 5 bases and 2 bases respectively, with 12 bases between them. Germline CDR1 and CDR2: SGHAT and FQNNGV. The CDR3 has 14 amino acids. A note on this clonotype: What it recognizes is unknown.

This chain links TRBV11-2 with TRBJ2-5; possible D gene TRBD2, 5 bases. This TCR was sampled from a human donor with low-grade glioma or glioblastoma, undergoing nonglioma brain surgery, or in good health (not recorded which). The sequencing input was glioma tissue, nonneoplastic brain tissue, or PBMCs (not recorded which). Here the CDR3 reads CASSALDSQETQYF. The CDR3 DNA is TGTGCCAGCAGCGCCTTGGACTCGCAAGAGACCCAGTACTTC.